What follows are 27 T cell receptor beta chains derived from one specimen sequenced in a study of T cell changes during pregnancy in multiple sclerosis (dated by TCRdb to the late 2010s). Libraries were constructed by the immunoSEQ multiplex PCR assay. Held by TCRdb, this immuneACCESS table contains in-frame sequences only and omits some clones. Under half of the omission traces to an unresolved V gene where checked; the cause of the rest is unknown. The sample table lists some 85,000 clones, more than 90% of them with a count of one. Around 1.1% of the sample is held by the ten biggest clonotypes. Sequencing was performed on peripheral blood, taken in the second trimester of pregnancy. These receptor sequences come from a female donor with multiple sclerosis, enrolled in a pregnancy study.

The V call is TRBV18, the J call TRBJ2-7, with 8 bases matching TRBD2. Per germline, CDR1 KGHSH and CDR2 LQKENI. The CDR3 is 14 residues long. V was clipped by 5 bases and J by 6 bases; unmatched bases: 9. The CDR3 nucleotides read TGTGCCAGCTCATCCGAGCGGGAGTCCGCCGAGCAGTACTTC. Translation gives CASSSERESAEQYF.

The chain carries TRBV5-1 and TRBJ2-5; D may be TRBD2 (6 bases). The length of the CDR3 is 18 residues. CDR1 and CDR2 (germline): SGHRS, YFSETQ. Trimming left V 2 bases short and J 6 bases short, with 26 bases between. The CDR3 reads CASSLPGSGGLSKKTQYF. CDR3 nucleotide sequence: TGCGCCAGCAGCTTACCAGGGAGTGGGGGGTTGTCCAAGAAGACCCAGTACTTC.

The chain carries TRBV5-1 and TRBJ2-3; TRBD2 matches at 12 bases. CDR1 is SGHRS and CDR2 is YFSETQ in the germline V gene. CDR3 length: 16 amino acids. V lost 3 bases to trimming and J lost 4 bases; unmatched junction nucleotides: 6. CDR3 coding DNA: TGCGCCAGCAGCTGGGGCCCTAGCGGGAGGGCAGATACGCAGTATTTT. Translating it yields CASSWGPSGRADTQYF.

This chain joins TRBV30 and TRBJ1-1; possibly TRBD1 for D (5 bases). The CDR3 covers 13 residues. From germline, CDR1 is GTSNPN and CDR2 SVGIG (reference sequence). V shed 4 bases and J shed 1 base, with 10 bases lying between them. This CDR3 reads CAWKWGGNTEAFF. The CDR3 DNA sequence: TGTGCCTGGAAGTGGGGGGGGAACACTGAAGCTTTCTTT.

This clone was seen more than once but under ten times. The rearrangement joins TRBV13 to TRBJ2-7, with 7 bases aligning to TRBD1. The V and J ends lost 3 bases and 2 bases, in that order; junction bases with no gene match: 16. Germline-derived CDR1 and CDR2 are PRHDT and FYEKMQ (reference sequence). The CDR3 loop spans 18 amino acids. CDR3: CASSFPEGRDSKTYEQYF. In DNA, the CDR3 is TGTGCCAGCAGCTTTCCCGAGGGACGGGACAGTAAAACCTACGAGCAGTACTTC. The full variable domain, with the rest looked up from reference TRBV13 and TRBJ2-7, is AAGVIQSPRHLIKEKRETATLKCYPIPRHDTVYWYQQGPGQDPQFLISFYEKMQSDKGSIPDRFSAQQFSDYHSELNMSSLELGDSALYFCASSFPEGRDSKTYEQYFGPGTRLTVT.

This rearrangement joins TRBV13 to TRBJ2-3, with 15 nucleotides matching TRBD2. The CDR3 has 15 amino acids. The germline CDR1 and CDR2 sequences are PRHDT and FYEKMQ (reference sequence). After removal of 8 bases from V and 3 bases from J, the junction contained 3 bases not matched to a gene. The DNA of the CDR3 is TGTGCCAGCGACGGACTAGCGGGAGGGACAGATACGCAGTATTTT. Amino acids: CASDGLAGGTDTQYF.

This clone was detected once. This chain connects TRBV2 to TRBJ1-5; possible D gene TRBD1, 5 bases. Trimming pared 8 bases from V and 6 bases from J, leaving 20 bases between. Per the germline V gene, CDR1 is SNHLY and CDR2 is FYNNEI. CDR3 length equals 15 residues. This chain's CDR3 is CASALVPGKGQPQHF. CDR3 nucleotides: TGTGCCAGCGCGTTGGTCCCAGGGAAGGGTCAGCCCCAGCATTTT.

V is TRBV7-2 and J is TRBJ1-2; 7 nucleotides align to TRBD1. V lost 1 base, J lost 8 bases, and 7 bases stayed unmatched. Germline V CDR1 and CDR2: SGHTA, FQGNSA. This CDR3 comprises 14 residues. The CDR3 spells CASSLGGGGVGYTF. The CDR3 DNA follows: TGTGCCAGCAGCTTAGGAGGAGGGGGCGTGGGCTACACCTTC.

The rearrangement links TRBV5-1 to TRBJ2-1; D possibly corresponds to TRBD1 (6 bases). This CDR3 contains 15 residues. Germline loops: CDR1 SGHRS, CDR2 YFSETQ. Trimming removed 3 bases from V and 4 bases from J, with 14 bases in between. CDR3 nucleotides: TGCGCCAGCAGCTGGGGACACGGGTCTTACAATGAGCAGTTCTTC. Protein: CASSWGHGSYNEQFF. The whole variable domain, filled in from reference TRBV5-1 and TRBJ2-1, reads KAGVTQTPRYLIKTRGQQVTLSCSPISGHRSVSWYQQTPGQGLQFLFEYFSETQRNKGNFPGRFSGRQFSNSRSEMNVSTLELGDSALYLCASSWGHGSYNEQFFGPGTRLTVL.

The V gene is TRBV14, the J gene TRBJ2-2; 7 bases agree with TRBD1. Trimming cost V 0 bases and J 2 bases; bases outside gene matches: 9. The germline V gene encodes CDR1 SGHDN and CDR2 FVKESK. The CDR3 consists of 18 residues. CDR3 sequence reads: CASSQDKEAGGNTGELFF. The CDR3 coding sequence is TGTGCCAGCAGCCAAGATAAAGAGGCAGGGGGTAACACCGGGGAGCTGTTTTTT.

The rearrangement links TRBV4-1 to TRBJ2-5, with 8 bases lining up with TRBD2. Unmatched junction bases numbered 10, after V lost 4 bases and J lost 3 bases. This CDR3 is built from 16 residues. CDR1 and CDR2 (germline): MGHRA, YSYEKL. This chain's CDR3 is CASSRHILAEKETQYF. In DNA, the CDR3 is TGCGCCAGCAGCCGACACATACTAGCGGAGAAAGAGACCCAGTACTTC.

Notes on this clone: Compared with germline, one end of the junction differs, possibly owing to a read error. The chain combines TRBV19 with TRBJ2-7; 8 nucleotides match TRBD1. The CDR3 runs to 13 residues. Germline V gene sequence: CDR1 LNHDA, CDR2 SQIVND (reference sequence). CDR3 residues: CASSMGQVGEQYF. The DNA of the CDR3 is TGTGCCAGTAGTATGGGACAGGTAGGCGAGCAATACTTC.

This rearrangement joins TRBV5-1 to TRBJ2-7; 8 nucleotides line up with TRBD1. The germline gives CDR1 SGHRS, CDR2 YFSETQ. The CDR3 is 14 residues long. With 2 bases clipped from V and 2 bases from J, the junction kept 3 bases outside the gene matches. The CDR3 nucleotides are TGCGCCAGCAGCTTCGGGACAGGAGCCTACGAGCAGTACTTC. It translates to CASSFGTGAYEQYF. Using reference TRBV5-1 and TRBJ2-7 for the parts outside the CDR3, the full variable domain is KAGVTQTPRYLIKTRGQQVTLSCSPISGHRSVSWYQQTPGQGLQFLFEYFSETQRNKGNFPGRFSGRQFSNSRSEMNVSTLELGDSALYLCASSFGTGAYEQYFGPGTRLTVT.

This clone has just one count. The genes are TRBV5-1 and TRBJ1-1, with 9 bases fitting TRBD1. V was pared by 4 bases and J by 3 bases, with 7 bases of the junction left unmatched. The CDR3 spans 15 residues. Per germline, CDR1 SGHRS and CDR2 YFSETQ. The CDR3 reads CASSRDRAPYTEAFF. The CDR3, as DNA: TGCGCCAGCAGCAGGGACAGGGCGCCTTACACTGAAGCTTTCTTT.

The rearrangement links TRBV10-2 to TRBJ2-1, with 9 bases lining up with TRBD1. In germline, CDR1 is WSHSY, CDR2 SAAADI. The V gene end was trimmed by 7 bases and the J gene end by 6 bases; junction bases not matched to a gene: 4. CDR3 length: 13 amino acids. CDR3 nucleotides: TGCGCCAGCAAGGGGACAGGGATCAATGAGCAGTTCTTC. Translation: CASKGTGINEQFF.

The V call is TRBV27, the J call TRBJ2-1; 14 nucleotides align to TRBD2. J lost 15 bases, V lost 7 bases, and 8 bases had no gene match. The V gene's germline CDR1 is MNHEY and CDR2 SMNVEV (reference sequence). This CDR3 region has 13 residues. The CDR3 sequence is CASTTGTSGSLFF. DNA of the CDR3: TGTGCCAGCACGACCGGGACTAGCGGGAGTCTGTTCTTC.

V and J are TRBV19 and TRBJ1-1; the D gene is possibly TRBD1 (5 bases). Germline loops: CDR1 LNHDA, CDR2 SQIVND (reference sequence). The CDR3 loop spans 14 amino acids. Deletions cut 5 bases from V and 6 bases from J, with 16 bases between. The CDR3 DNA sequence: TGTGCCAGTAGTCCGACAGTCGGAAGGCCTGAAGCTTTCTTT. It specifies CASSPTVGRPEAFF.

This rearrangement joins TRBV11-2 to TRBJ2-3; 14 bases line up with TRBD2. Germline CDR1 and CDR2: SGHAT and FQNNGV. The CDR3 is made up of 15 amino acids. The trim removed 4 bases at V and 8 bases at J, leaving 5 bases unmatched. CDR3 amino acids: CASSSGTSGRGTQYF. As DNA, the CDR3 is TGTGCCAGCAGCTCAGGGACTAGCGGGAGAGGTACGCAGTATTTT.

CDR3 coding DNA: TGTGCCAGCCGGGGGACAGGGGACTACAATGAGCAGTTCTTC. This sequence encodes CASRGTGDYNEQFF. The rearrangement links TRBV28 to TRBJ2-1, with TRBD1 matching over 10 bases. With V trimmed by 8 bases and J by 3 bases, 4 bases remained unmatched. Germline CDR1 is MDHEN and CDR2 is SYDVKM. The CDR3 has 14 amino acids.

The chain employs TRBV30 and TRBJ1-5; D gene uncertain. The CDR3 contains 14 residues. Germline CDR1 and CDR2: GTSNPN and SVGIG (reference sequence). V lost 0 bases, J lost 0 bases, and 6 bases lay in between. The CDR3 coding sequence is TGTGCCTGGAGTGTGGCTAGTAGCAATCAGCCCCAGCATTTT. Residues: CAWSVASSNQPQHF.

V is TRBV7-2 and J is TRBJ1-1, with a tentative D call TRBD1 (6 bases). Trimming stripped 5 bases from V and 6 bases from J, with 19 bases between. CDR3 length equals 15 residues. CDR1 and CDR2 (germline): SGHTA, FQGNSA. CDR3 protein: CASSTQGRDTAEAFF. DNA for the CDR3: TGTGCCAGCAGCACACAGGGCCGGGACACAGCTGAAGCTTTCTTT.

The rearrangement joins TRBV19 to TRBJ1-5; D is possibly TRBD1 (6 bases). There are 14 residues in the CDR3. Germline values: CDR1 LNHDA, CDR2 SQIVND (reference sequence). The V end lost 6 bases, the J end lost 0 bases, and 9 bases lay between the germline ends. The CDR3 reads CASRDSYSNQPQHF. The CDR3 bases are TGTGCCAGTAGGGACAGTTATAGCAATCAGCCCCAGCATTTT.

The table lists this clone with a count of one. This rearrangement joins TRBV7-6 to TRBJ2-2; D ambiguous. The CDR3 runs to 15 residues. Germline CDR1 is SGHVS and CDR2 is FNYEAQ. With 4 bases removed from V and 0 bases from J, the gap between germline ends came to 9 bases. This CDR3 reads CASSSYRSNTGELFF. The CDR3 coding sequence is TGTGCCAGCAGCTCGTATAGATCGAACACCGGGGAGCTGTTTTTT.

The chain has TRBV7-2 and TRBJ2-7; 7 positions agree with TRBD2. The germline CDR1 and CDR2 sequences are SGHTA and FQGNSA. CDR3 length: 16 amino acids. V was pared by 1 base and J by 1 base, with 7 bases of the junction left unmatched. The CDR3 region has the DNA TGTGCCAGCAGCTTAGTGACGGGAGGTTCTTCCTACGAGCAGTACTTC. Its translation is CASSLVTGGSSYEQYF.

The CDR3 DNA is TGCGCCAGCGCGTGGCTAGCGGGAGCCAACGAGCAGTACTTC. Amino acids: CASAWLAGANEQYF. V usage is TRBV4-1 and J usage is TRBJ2-7; 10 positions agree with TRBD2. This CDR3 is built from 14 residues. The ends lost 8 bases at V and 5 bases at J; junction bases unmatched: 9. Germline values: CDR1 MGHRA, CDR2 YSYEKL.

The chain links TRBV11-2 to TRBJ2-2, with D possibly TRBD1 on 5 matching bases. V was trimmed by 6 bases and J by 2 bases, leaving 10 bases between them. Looked up from germline, CDR1 is SGHAT and CDR2 is FQNNGV. The CDR3 extends over 14 amino acids. CDR3 sequence (DNA): TGTGCCAGCAGTCCAGGACAAAACACCGGGGAGCTGTTTTTT. This translates into CASSPGQNTGELFF.

This sequence joins TRBV30 and TRBJ1-3, with D possibly being TRBD1 (5 bases). Germline values: CDR1 GTSNPN, CDR2 SVGIG (reference sequence). Trimming pared 2 bases from V and 9 bases from J, leaving 11 bases between. The CDR3 contains 12 residues. The DNA of the CDR3 is TGTGCCTGGAGTCCAGCAGGGTTCACCATATATTTT. This encodes CAWSPAGFTIYF.